This section outlines one T cell receptor beta chain sequence together with its context. These data belong to a study of T cell changes during pregnancy in multiple sclerosis. Generated by immunoSEQ multiplex PCR, the TCRdb table keeps only in-frame clones and is missing some. The table lists tens of thousands of clones, 90% of them singletons. This clonotype originated in a female donor in good health, enrolled as a control in a pregnancy study. Sequenced here: peripheral blood, sampled in the first trimester of pregnancy.

Written as DNA, the CDR3 is TGTGCCAGCAGCGTAGCATCCAGGGGAAATGAGCAGTTCTTC. It codes for CASSVASRGNEQFF. This chain links TRBV9 with TRBJ2-1; D is possibly TRBD1 (6 bases). The CDR3 sequence is 14 residues long. Germline CDR1 SGDLS, CDR2 YYNGEE. The V and J ends lost 0 bases and 7 bases respectively, with 11 bases between them.